This T cell receptor beta chain originates from a study of neurological immune-mediated disorders. TCRdb called the 5' RACE reads again in MiXCR, with one record for every CDR3 protein. The sample includes some 22,000 distinct CDR3 sequences, 13% of them seen just once. With respect to this clonotype: As yet, its antigen is unknown.

Study findings and constraints: HTLV-1-associated myelopathy displayed the greatest TCR clonal expansion, and multiple sclerosis exhibited the smallest, lower than that of healthy controls.

Germline CDR1 SGHRS, CDR2 YFSETQ. V lost 6 bases and J 4 bases, leaving 14 bases between the germline ends. The CDR3 spans 13 residues. Time point denoted: technical triplicate 1. The chain links TRBV5-1 to TRBJ2-7; either TRBD1 or TRBD2 may supply D (6 bases each). This receptor was obtained from a female donor with HTLV-1-associated myelopathy (HAM/TSP). Sequenced material: CD4+ T cells from blood. The chain's CDR3 is CASKLGGQYEQYF. The DNA of the CDR3 is TGCGCCAGCAAGTTGGGGGGACAATACGAGCAGTACTTC.